One sample yielded the 6 T cell receptor beta chains listed below, sequenced in a study of T cell responses to AZD1222 COVID-19 vaccine. Clones were read by immunoSEQ multiplex PCR, and TCRdb kept only the in-frame ones, dropping some. The data hold 95,000 to 150,000 clones, with 88% observed a single time. The sample here was peripheral blood, taken on day 0 of AZD1222 vaccination. These receptors came from an adult in good health.

The chain combines TRBV21-1 with TRBJ2-5. TRBV21-1 is recorded as a pseudogene. The CDR3 consists of 20 residues. CDR3 in DNA: TGTGCCAGCAGCAAAGAGGCTCCCTCCAGGACCCAGACGTCGTGGGAGACCCAGTACTTC. As protein: CASSKEAPSRTQTSWETQYF.

The chain combines TRBV7-3 with TRBJ1-1; a weak D match, TRBD1 (6 bases). This CDR3 comprises 15 residues. Trimming took 5 bases from V and 1 from J, leaving 14 bases between them. Germline CDR1 reads SGHTA; CDR2 reads FQGTGA. In DNA, the CDR3 is TGTGCCAGCAGCCGCGGGGGGCACCGGAACACTGAAGCTTTCTTT. As protein: CASSRGGHRNTEAFF.

The rearrangement links TRBV7-2 to TRBJ2-3; tentatively, D is TRBD1 (5 bases). The germline V gene has CDR1 SGHTA and CDR2 FQGNSA. V was pared by 5 bases and J by 0 bases, with 9 bases between. CDR3 length: 14 amino acids. The CDR3 nucleotides read TGTGCCAGCAGCCCGGACATTAGCACAGATACGCAGTATTTT. Translated, it gives CASSPDISTDTQYF.

The chain carries TRBV12-3 or TRBV12-4 and TRBJ2-5, with a tentative D call TRBD1 (6 bases). Trimming stripped 7 bases from V and 2 bases from J, with 11 bases between. The CDR3 runs 13 residues. CDR3 sequence (DNA): TGTGCCAGCACGGCAGGGGAACAAGAGACCCAGTACTTC. Translating gives CASTAGEQETQYF.

The gene calls are TRBV7-3 and TRBJ2-5; no reliable D call. Germline lookup yields CDR1 SGHTA and CDR2 FQGTGA. CDR3 length equals 14 residues. V was trimmed by 1 base and J by 5 bases, leaving 11 bases between them. The CDR3 DNA sequence: TGTGCCAGCAGCTTAAATTCGGTCGGTGAGACCCAGTACTTC. Amino acids: CASSLNSVGETQYF.

V gene TRBV7-2 combines with J gene TRBJ1-5; tentatively, D is TRBD1 (5 bases). The CDR3 spans 16 residues. Trimming took 5 bases from V and 0 from J, leaving 14 bases between them. Germline assignment: CDR1 SGHTA and CDR2 FQGNSA. CDR3 in amino acids: CASSQDSGYSNQPQHF. In DNA, the CDR3 is TGTGCCAGCAGCCAAGACAGCGGATATAGCAATCAGCCCCAGCATTTT.